The 16 T cell receptor beta chains given below trace back to one sample, sequenced in a study of cytomegalovirus exposure and HLA in healthy donors. PCR amplification relied on 60 Vbeta primers (plus 13 Jbeta primers). Repertoires were generated with immunoSEQ multiplex PCR, while TCRdb's copy carries only in-frame clones and drops some. The sample lists 85,000 to 110,000 clones, 65% to 85% occurring once. Sample: PBMCs. These receptors came from a man aged 50 to 60 in good health and CMV-seropositive.

The table lists this clone with a count of one. For the CDR3, the DNA is TGTGCCAGCAGTGGGACAGGGCCCACAGATACGCAGTATTTT. Its protein is CASSGTGPTDTQYF. The rearrangement links TRBV2 to TRBJ2-3; 8 nucleotides agree with TRBD1. V lost 4 bases, J lost 2 bases, and 2 bases stayed unmatched. Germline V lookup: CDR1 SNHLY, CDR2 FYNNEI. CDR3 length equals 14 residues.

The chain uses TRBV27 and TRBJ1-2; a possible D gene is TRBD1 (6 bases). CDR3 length equals 15 residues. V was cut by 5 bases and J by 1 base, with 14 bases left in between. Germline loops: CDR1 MNHEY, CDR2 SMNVEV (reference sequence). The CDR3, as DNA: TGTGCCAGCAGTCAAGGGTCAGGGGTTAACTATGGCTACACCTTC. The encoded protein is CASSQGSGVNYGYTF.

The gene calls are TRBV6-1 and TRBJ2-3; 8 nucleotides match TRBD2. Germline CDR1 reads MNHNS; CDR2 reads SASEGT. Losses at the gene ends were 7 bases for V and 4 bases for J; bases not matched to a gene: 10. The CDR3 consists of 15 residues. DNA for the CDR3: TGTGCCAGCATCAAGACTAGCGTTCGCGCAGATACGCAGTATTTT. This sequence encodes CASIKTSVRADTQYF.

For the CDR3, the DNA is TGTGCCAGCAGCCTCGGGACTAGCGGAGCCTACAATGAGCAGTTCTTC. Amino acid sequence: CASSLGTSGAYNEQFF. The chain carries TRBV5-4 and TRBJ2-1; the match to TRBD2 covers 11 bases. This CDR3 is 16 amino acids long. The V gene end was trimmed by 4 bases and the J gene end by 2 bases; junction bases not matched to a gene: 5. Germline values: CDR1 SGHNT, CDR2 YYREEE (reference sequence).

The chain's CDR3 is CASSQPGLRETQYF. The CDR3 DNA is TGTGCCAGCAGCCAACCGGGACTACGAGAGACCCAGTACTTC. The V gene is TRBV7-2, the J gene TRBJ2-5, with TRBD2 matching 7 bases. Losses at the gene ends were 5 bases for V and 4 bases for J; bases not matched to a gene: 7. This CDR3 has 14 amino acids. Germline-derived CDR1 and CDR2 are SGHTA and FQGNSA.

This sequence joins TRBV28 and TRBJ2-7; 9 positions match TRBD1. Losses at the gene ends were 7 bases for V and 4 bases for J; bases not matched to a gene: 11. From germline, CDR1 is MDHEN and CDR2 SYDVKM. CDR3 length: 15 amino acids. The CDR3 spells CASTRSPDRGYEQYF. Here the CDR3 DNA reads TGTGCCAGCACCAGAAGCCCGGACAGGGGTTACGAGCAGTACTTC.

This clone was counted between two and nine times. This rearrangement joins TRBV10-3 to TRBJ2-3; the match to TRBD1 covers 8 bases. J gave up 11 bases and V 6 bases, and 10 bases lay outside the gene matches. Germline V gene sequence: CDR1 ENHRY, CDR2 SYGVKD. This CDR3 region has 13 residues. This CDR3 reads CAIRDRDNRGQYF. The CDR3 bases are TGTGCCATCAGGGACAGGGACAACCGAGGGCAGTATTTT.

The chain employs TRBV5-4 and TRBJ2-5; 8 bases align to TRBD2. This CDR3 region has 13 residues. V lost 4 bases, J lost 5 bases, and 4 bases stayed unmatched. In germline, CDR1 is SGHNT, CDR2 YYREEE (reference sequence). In DNA, the CDR3 is TGTGCCAGCAGCCTAGGACTAGCCGAGACCCAGTACTTC. It encodes CASSLGLAETQYF.

The genes are TRBV9 and TRBJ2-1, with 7 bases fitting TRBD2. The CDR3 runs to 14 residues. Trimming took 0 bases from V and 8 from J; bases not matched to a gene: 5. Germline-derived CDR1 and CDR2 are SGDLS and YYNGEE. CDR3 sequence (DNA): TGTGCCAGCAGCGTAGGTCGCGGGAGTGATGAGCAGTTCTTC. It codes for CASSVGRGSDEQFF.

This chain links TRBV28 with TRBJ2-7; 7 bases match TRBD2. With 5 bases clipped from V and 0 bases from J, the junction kept 4 bases outside the gene matches. The germline CDR1 and CDR2 sequences are MDHEN and SYDVKM. The CDR3 runs to 14 residues. The CDR3 protein is CASSGPGGSYEQYF. In DNA form, the CDR3 reads TGTGCCAGCAGTGGTCCGGGAGGCTCCTACGAGCAGTACTTC.

V and J are TRBV19 and TRBJ2-7, with 11 positions matching TRBD1. The ends lost 3 bases at V and 3 bases at J; junction bases unmatched: 7. CDR3 length: 16 residues. CDR1 is LNHDA and CDR2 is SQIVND in the germline V gene (reference sequence). DNA for the CDR3: TGTGCCAGTAGTATTAACCTGGGGACAGGGGGCTACGAGCAGTACTTC. Translated, it gives CASSINLGTGGYEQYF.

This rearrangement joins TRBV5-1 to TRBJ2-2, with 7 positions matching TRBD2. CDR1 SGHRS and CDR2 YFSETQ come from the germline V gene. The CDR3 consists of 16 residues. With 4 bases clipped from V and 3 bases from J, the junction kept 9 bases outside the gene matches. CDR3 region: CASSPPGREDTGELFF. CDR3 DNA sequence: TGCGCCAGCAGCCCCCCGGGTCGGGAGGACACCGGGGAGCTGTTTTTT.

By its share, this clone is medium-sized. The chain is built from TRBV2 and TRBJ2-3; maybe TRBD1 (6 bases). V lost 4 bases and J 0 bases, leaving 8 bases between the germline ends. The CDR3 covers 14 residues. The germline V gene encodes CDR1 SNHLY and CDR2 FYNNEI. The CDR3 region has the DNA TGTGCCAGCAGTGTACAGGGTAGCACAGATACGCAGTATTTT. Protein sequence: CASSVQGSTDTQYF.

The chain links TRBV6-1 to TRBJ1-4, with a possible D match to TRBD1 (5 bases). Trimming removed 7 bases from V and 8 bases from J, with 14 bases in between. This CDR3 spans 13 amino acids. Germline V gene data show CDR1 as MNHNS and CDR2 as SASEGT. The CDR3 region is CASNPGVNEKLFF. CDR3 coding DNA: TGTGCCAGCAATCCGGGGGTGAACGAAAAACTGTTTTTT.

The CDR3 loop reads CASSLIWTGGSQPQHF. CDR3 coding DNA: TGTGCCAGCAGTTTAATCTGGACAGGGGGAAGTCAGCCCCAGCATTTT. The genes are TRBV28 and TRBJ1-5, with 10 bases matching TRBD1. From germline, CDR1 is MDHEN and CDR2 SYDVKM. V was clipped by 2 bases and J by 6 bases; unmatched bases: 7. CDR3 length equals 16 residues. The full variable domain, completed using reference TRBV28 and TRBJ1-5, is DVKVTQSSRYLVKRTGEKVFLECVQDMDHENMFWYRQDPGLGLRLIYFSYDVKMKEKGDIPEGYSVSREKKERFSLILESASTNQTSMYLCASSLIWTGGSQPQHFGDGTRLSIL.

J is TRBJ2-5 and V is TRBV11-2; the match to TRBD1 covers 10 bases. The CDR3 contains 16 residues. Unmatched junction bases numbered 8, after V lost 2 bases and J lost 5 bases. Germline CDR1 and CDR2: SGHAT and FQNNGV. CDR3 coding DNA: TGTGCCAGCAGCTTACAACCGGGACAGGGGATTGAGACCCAGTACTTC. This sequence encodes CASSLQPGQGIETQYF.